A single TCR beta chain is shown here with its context. Its antigen specificity is not known. No base-level quality is on record; no much larger clone is a single base apart. The library was built by means of the immunoSEQ multiplex PCR assay. TCRdb carries this immuneACCESS record with in-frame sequences only. Its versions omit some clonotypes, under half of them owing to an unresolved V gene in the studies checked, with the rest unexplained. This sample lists tens of thousands of clones; approximately 92% were detected once. 2% to 2.5% of the sample rests with the top ten. The record originates from a study of T cell changes during pregnancy in multiple sclerosis (dated by TCRdb to about 2019). Broadly, across the study: The study looked at changes in the T cell repertoire across pregnancy in women with multiple sclerosis.

The CDR1 and CDR2 encoded by the germline V gene are SGHTA and FQGNSA. From its cysteine to its phenylalanine, the CDR3 spans 17 amino acids. The kept DNA is CDR3 alone, 51 bases in frame from the first base. V and J lose 0 bases and 2 bases, and a span of 13 bases separates them. Specimen: peripheral blood, collected after pregnancy. The V and J segments used are TRBV7-2 and TRBJ2-2; a tentative D call is TRBD2 (6 bases match). The sequence was obtained from a female donor with multiple sclerosis, enrolled in a pregnancy study. The CDR3 has the sequence CASSLAPTGVNTGELFF. In nucleotide form, the sequence is TGTGCCAGCAGCTTAGCCCCGACGGGAGTTAACACCGGGGAGCTGTTTTTT.